The entry that follows covers one TCR beta chain sequence. The data stem from a study of blood T cell repertoires in COVID-19. Across the whole study: Sites in the United States, Italy and Spain provided acute and convalescent COVID-19 samples. T cells, B-cell-depleted T cells, or PBMCs supplied cDNA or gDNA.

The CDR3 consists of 14 residues. The ends were cut back, 2 bases at V and 3 bases at J, with 10 bases in the middle. In germline, CDR1 is SGHNT, CDR2 YYREEE (reference sequence). As processed by the authors: Using reference gene primer amplification, nucleated cell counts were estimated. Some clones are missing from TCRdb's copy, which holds only in-frame ones; the method was immunoSEQ multiplex PCR. V, J and clone size are those of that table, while D and trimming were read from the DNA. In the table there are under 150,000 clones, 70% to 90% of which are singletons. The sample was peripheral blood. The receptor was isolated from a man aged 40-50 years with acute or convalescent COVID-19. The J gene is TRBJ2-3, the V gene TRBV5-4; maybe TRBD1 (6 bases). The CDR3 region has the DNA TGTGCCAGCAGCTTACAGGGATGGACAGATACGCAGTATTTT. Its translation: CASSLQGWTDTQYF.